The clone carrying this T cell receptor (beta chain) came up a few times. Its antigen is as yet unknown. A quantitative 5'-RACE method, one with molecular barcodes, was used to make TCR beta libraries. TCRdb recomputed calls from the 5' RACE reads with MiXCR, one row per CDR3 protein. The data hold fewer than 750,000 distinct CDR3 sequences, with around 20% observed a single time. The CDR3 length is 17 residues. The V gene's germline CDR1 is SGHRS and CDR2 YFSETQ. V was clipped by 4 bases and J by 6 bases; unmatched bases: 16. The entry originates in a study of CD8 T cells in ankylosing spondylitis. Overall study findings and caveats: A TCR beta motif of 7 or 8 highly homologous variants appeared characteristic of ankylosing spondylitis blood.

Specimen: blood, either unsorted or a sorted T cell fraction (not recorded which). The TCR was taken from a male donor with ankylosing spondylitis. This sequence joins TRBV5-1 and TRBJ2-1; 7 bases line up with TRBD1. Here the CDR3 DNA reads TGCGCCAGCAGCCTTATCGGGACAGACGTTCCGGGCAATGAGCAGTTCTTC. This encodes CASSLIGTDVPGNEQFF.